This T cell receptor (beta chain) was sequenced for a study of memory CD4+ T cells and cytomegalovirus serostatus. Study as a whole: This sample comes from healthy Belgian adults, under 10 CMV seropositive, around 26 seronegative.

Data came from immunoSEQ multiplex PCR; TCRdb stores just in-frame clones and leaves some out. Among some 60,000 clones, 70% to 80% were seen once, and the ten largest hold 2.6%. Single viable CD3+CD4+CD8-CD45RO+ cells were sorted as the memory CD4+ T cells. The CDR3 length is 11 residues. Trimming shortened V by 0 bases and J by 11 bases, and 7 bases separated the two germline ends. Germline V gene data show CDR1 as SGHDT and CDR2 as YYEEEE. The sequenced sample was memory CD4+ T cells from blood. This chain connects TRBV5-6 to TRBJ2-3; TRBD2 might be the D (5 bases). This sequence was found in an adult in good health and CMV-seropositive. The CDR3 region is CASSLGEGQYF. DNA of the CDR3: TGTGCCAGCAGCTTGGGCGAGGGGCAGTATTTT.